The TCR beta chain described here comes from a study of identical twins. Of note for this clonotype: This could be a read error, since a much larger clone is one nucleotide away.

A single record per CDR3 protein comes from TCRdb applying MiXCR to the 5' RACE reads. The repertoire includes 410,000 or so distinct CDR3 sequences, around 18% of them detected once, and roughly an eighth sits in the top ten. The clonotype originates from a man aged 50-59 years in good health. Input material: naive T cells sorted from blood.

DNA of the CDR3: TGTGCCAGCAGCTCTATCAGCGGGATAAAAGGCAATGAGCAGTTCTTC. Encoded protein: CASSSISGIKGNEQFF. V usage is TRBV5-6 and J usage is TRBJ2-1; 7 nucleotides agree with TRBD2. The CDR3 is made up of 16 amino acids. CDR1 and CDR2 (germline): SGHDT, YYEEEE. With V trimmed by 3 bases and J by 6 bases, 12 bases remained unmatched.